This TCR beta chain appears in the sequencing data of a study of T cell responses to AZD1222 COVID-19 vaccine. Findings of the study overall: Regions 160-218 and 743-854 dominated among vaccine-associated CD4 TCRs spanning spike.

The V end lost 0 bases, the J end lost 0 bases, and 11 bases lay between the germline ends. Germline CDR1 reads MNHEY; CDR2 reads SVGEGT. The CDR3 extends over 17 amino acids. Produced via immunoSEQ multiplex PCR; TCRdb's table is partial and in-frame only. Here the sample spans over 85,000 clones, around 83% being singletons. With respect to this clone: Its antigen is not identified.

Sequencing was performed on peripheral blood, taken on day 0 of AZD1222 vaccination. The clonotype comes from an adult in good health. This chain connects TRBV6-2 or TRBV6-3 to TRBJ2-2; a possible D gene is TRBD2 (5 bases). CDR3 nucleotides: TGTGCCAGCAGTTACTCCCCTTTGAGGGCGAACACCGGGGAGCTGTTTTTT. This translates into CASSYSPLRANTGELFF.